The source of this TCR beta chain is a study of technical replicates of blood from four donors. CDR3 length equals 14 residues. From germline, CDR1 is SGDLS and CDR2 YYNGEE. Between the trimmed V and J ends, which lost 3 bases and 2 bases, there was a span of 10 bases. Sequencing used immunoSEQ multiplex PCR; TCRdb keeps in-frame clones, though not all of them. The sample consists of 75,000 to 90,000 clones, just under 95% of them appearing once. The TCR originated in a human donor in good health. Specimen: T cells isolated from PBMCs. V gene TRBV9 combines with J gene TRBJ2-3; D not certain. This CDR3 reads CASSGGWITDTQYF. In DNA, the CDR3 is TGTGCCAGCAGCGGAGGATGGATCACAGATACGCAGTATTTT.